These 10 T cell receptor beta chains were sequenced from one sample in a study of somatic mutations in cytotoxic T cells in rheumatoid arthritis. Sequencing was performed with immunoSEQ multiplex PCR; in TCRdb, only in-frame clones are kept and a portion is missing. This sample yields tens of thousands of clones, of which 70% to 85% are seen a single time; more than 2.5% belongs to the top ten. The sequencing sample was made of CD8+ T cells sorted from blood. Receptors were obtained from a man aged 40-49 years in good health.

This chain links TRBV7-9 with TRBJ2-1; 7 bases fit TRBD2. Germline loops: CDR1 SEHNR, CDR2 FQNEAQ (reference sequence). The CDR3 loop spans 14 amino acids. The junction had 5 bases not matched to a gene; V was cut back by 0 bases and J by 9 bases. CDR3 coding DNA: TGTGCCAGCAGCTTAGCGGGAGGGCCGAGTGAGCAGTTCTTC. It yields the protein CASSLAGGPSEQFF.

The genes are TRBV2 and TRBJ2-7; 9 bases are shared with TRBD1. Germline trimming cut 6 bases from V and 3 bases from J; bases unmatched to any gene: 6. Per germline, CDR1 SNHLY and CDR2 FYNNEI. The CDR3 totals 14 residues. The DNA of the CDR3 is TGTGCCAGCAGCTTGAGGGACAGGGACTACGAGCAGTACTTC. This sequence encodes CASSLRDRDYEQYF.

This chain joins TRBV6-1 and TRBJ1-2; no firm D call. Between the trimmed V and J ends, which lost 4 bases and 0 bases, there was a span of 27 bases. The CDR3 has 20 residues. From germline, CDR1 is MNHNS and CDR2 SASEGT. This CDR3 reads CASSGPVPSKGITTNYGYTF. The CDR3 nucleotides read TGTGCCAGCAGTGGGCCGGTCCCATCGAAGGGTATAACTACTAACTATGGCTACACCTTC.

This rearrangement joins TRBV7-9 to TRBJ1-5; possible D gene TRBD1, 5 bases. Germline assignment: CDR1 SEHNR and CDR2 FQNEAQ (reference sequence). The V end lost 0 bases, the J end lost 1 base, and 13 bases lay between the germline ends. The CDR3 has 17 residues. As DNA, the CDR3 is TGTGCCAGCAGCTTAGCAGGGGTGAAGGAAAGCAATCAGCCCCAGCATTTT. It translates to CASSLAGVKESNQPQHF. Full variable domain (rest looked up from reference TRBV7-9 and TRBJ1-5): DTGVSQNPRHKITKRGQNVTFRCDPISEHNRLYWYRQTLGQGPEFLTYFQNEAQLEKSRLLSDRFSAERPKGSFSTLEIQRTEQGDSAMYLCASSLAGVKESNQPQHFGDGTRLSIL.

The rearrangement uses TRBV28 and TRBJ1-6; D not resolved. The CDR3 length is 10 residues. The V gene lost 7 bases and the J gene lost 14 bases, with 9 bases spanning the gap. CDR1 and CDR2 (germline): MDHEN, SYDVKM. The CDR3 DNA is TGTGCCAGCACCGATGGGTCCCTCCACTTT. This sequence encodes CASTDGSLHF.

The genes are TRBV6-6 and TRBJ2-2, with D perhaps matching TRBD1 (6 bases). V was trimmed by 0 bases and J by 0 bases, leaving 8 bases between them. Germline-derived CDR1 and CDR2 are MNHNY and SVGAGI (reference sequence). The length of the CDR3 is 16 residues. The CDR3 spells CASSYSGTPNTGELFF. CDR3 nucleotides: TGTGCCAGCAGTTACTCAGGGACACCGAACACCGGGGAGCTGTTTTTT.

The CDR3 DNA reads as TGTGCCAGCAGTTCCGTCACAGGGGACCATGAGCAGTTCTTC. Translated, it gives CASSSVTGDHEQFF. The V gene is TRBV7-9, the J gene TRBJ2-1; TRBD1 agrees at 7 bases. CDR1 SEHNR and CDR2 FQNEAQ come from the germline V gene (reference sequence). V shed 6 bases, J shed 8 bases, and the junction held 10 bases outside the gene matches. The CDR3 is 14 residues long.

The rearrangement joins TRBV11-2 to TRBJ1-5, with 9 positions matching TRBD1. The J segment lost 5 bases and the V segment lost 2 bases, leaving 10 bases of the junction unmatched. CDR3 size: 17 residues. Looked up from germline, CDR1 is SGHAT and CDR2 is FQNNGV. The CDR3 DNA sequence: TGTGCCAGCAGCTTATACGATCCCAGGACAGGGGATCAGCCCCAGCATTTT. Protein product: CASSLYDPRTGDQPQHF. Together with reference TRBV11-2 and TRBJ1-5, the CDR3 gives the full variable domain: EAGVAQSPRYKIIEKRQSVAFWCNPISGHATLYWYQQILGQGPKLLIQFQNNGVVDDSQLPKDRFSAERLKGVDSTLKIQPAKLEDSAVYLCASSLYDPRTGDQPQHFGDGTRLSIL.

The rearrangement uses TRBV7-6 and TRBJ1-6; tentatively, D is TRBD1 (6 bases). From germline, CDR1 is SGHVS and CDR2 FNYEAQ. CDR3 length: 14 residues. The ends were cut back, 6 bases at V and 10 bases at J, with 16 bases in the middle. The CDR3 sequence: CASSGKAGESPLHF. In DNA, the CDR3 is TGTGCCAGCAGTGGGAAGGCAGGGGAATCACCCCTCCACTTT.

This clone was found once. The chain is built from TRBV5-5 and TRBJ1-2; maybe TRBD1 (5 bases). Trimming removed 2 bases from V and 4 bases from J, with 15 bases in between. CDR1 SGHKS and CDR2 YYEKEE come from the germline V gene (reference sequence). This CDR3 comprises 15 residues. CDR3 coding DNA: TGTGCCAGCAGCTTAGAGCGAGGGGAGTTCTATGGCTACACCTTC. It yields the protein CASSLERGEFYGYTF.